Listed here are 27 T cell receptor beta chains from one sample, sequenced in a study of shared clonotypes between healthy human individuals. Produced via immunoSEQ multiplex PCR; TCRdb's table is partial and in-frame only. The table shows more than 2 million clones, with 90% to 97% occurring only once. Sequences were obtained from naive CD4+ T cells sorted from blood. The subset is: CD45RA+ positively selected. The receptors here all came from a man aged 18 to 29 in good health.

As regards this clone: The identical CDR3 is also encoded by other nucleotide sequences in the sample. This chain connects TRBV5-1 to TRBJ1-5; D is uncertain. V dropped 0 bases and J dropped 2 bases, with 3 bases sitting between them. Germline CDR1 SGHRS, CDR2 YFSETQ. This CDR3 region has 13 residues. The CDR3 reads CASSLAGNQPQHF. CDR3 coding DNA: TGCGCCAGCAGCTTGGCGGGCAATCAGCCCCAGCATTTT.

This CDR3 reads CASSQDGLRLPGYTF. The CDR3 region has the DNA TGTGCCAGCAGCCAGGACGGACTCAGACTGCCAGGCTACACCTTC. The chain links TRBV14 to TRBJ1-2; no clear D gene. Germline lookup yields CDR1 SGHDN and CDR2 FVKESK. The germline V and J ends were trimmed by 3 bases and 8 bases, with 19 bases remaining between them. CDR3 length equals 15 residues.

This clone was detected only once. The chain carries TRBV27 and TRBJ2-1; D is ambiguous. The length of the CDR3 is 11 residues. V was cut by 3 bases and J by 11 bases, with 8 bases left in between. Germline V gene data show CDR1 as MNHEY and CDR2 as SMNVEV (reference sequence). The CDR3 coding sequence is TGTGCCAGCAGTTTCACTGGGAAGCAGTTCTTC. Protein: CASSFTGKQFF.

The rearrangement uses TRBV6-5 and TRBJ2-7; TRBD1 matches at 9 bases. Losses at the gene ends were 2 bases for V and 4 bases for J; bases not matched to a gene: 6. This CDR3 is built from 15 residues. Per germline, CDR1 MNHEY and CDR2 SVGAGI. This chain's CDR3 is CASSYLGTGLYEQYF. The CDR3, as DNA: TGTGCCAGCAGTTACCTCGGGACAGGGTTGTACGAGCAGTACTTC.

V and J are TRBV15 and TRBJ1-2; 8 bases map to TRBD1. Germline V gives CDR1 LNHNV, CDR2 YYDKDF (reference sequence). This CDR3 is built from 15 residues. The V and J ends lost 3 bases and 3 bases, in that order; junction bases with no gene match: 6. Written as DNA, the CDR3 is TGTGCCACCAGCAGGGCGACAGGGGTTGACTATGGCTACACCTTC. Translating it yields CATSRATGVDYGYTF.

The CDR3, as DNA: TGTGCCAGCAGCTCCTTCCGACTAGCGGGAGGGAACACCGGGGAGCTGTTTTTT. This translates into CASSSFRLAGGNTGELFF. The V and J genes are TRBV11-2 and TRBJ2-2, with TRBD2 identical over 13 bases. The CDR3 sequence is 18 residues long. Germline CDR1 is SGHAT and CDR2 is FQNNGV. Trimming cost V 4 bases and J 1 base; bases outside gene matches: 6.

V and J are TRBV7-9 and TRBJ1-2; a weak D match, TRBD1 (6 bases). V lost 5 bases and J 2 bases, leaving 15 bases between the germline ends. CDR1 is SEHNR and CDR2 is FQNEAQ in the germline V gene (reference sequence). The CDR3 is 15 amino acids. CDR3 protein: CASSRLNDRNYGYTF. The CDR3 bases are TGTGCCAGCAGCCGATTAAACGACAGGAACTATGGCTACACCTTC.

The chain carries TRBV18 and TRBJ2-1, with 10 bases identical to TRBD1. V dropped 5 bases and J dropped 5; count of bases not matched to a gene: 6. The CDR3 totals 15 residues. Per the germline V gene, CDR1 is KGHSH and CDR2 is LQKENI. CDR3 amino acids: CASSGGQGRDNEQFF. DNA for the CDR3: TGTGCCAGCTCAGGGGGACAGGGGAGAGACAATGAGCAGTTCTTC. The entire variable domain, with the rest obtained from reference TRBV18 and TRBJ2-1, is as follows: NAGVMQNPRHLVRRRGQEARLRCSPMKGHSHVYWYRQLPEEGLKFMVYLQKENIIDESGMPKERFSAEFPKEGPSILRIQQVVRGDSAAYFCASSGGQGRDNEQFFGPGTRLTVL.

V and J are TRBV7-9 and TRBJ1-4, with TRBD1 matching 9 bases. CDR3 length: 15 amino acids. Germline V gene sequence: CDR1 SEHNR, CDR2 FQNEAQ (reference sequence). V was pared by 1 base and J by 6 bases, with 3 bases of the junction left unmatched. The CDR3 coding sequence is TGTGCCAGCAGCTTAGGTTGGGACAGGGATGAAAAACTGTTTTTT. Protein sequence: CASSLGWDRDEKLFF.

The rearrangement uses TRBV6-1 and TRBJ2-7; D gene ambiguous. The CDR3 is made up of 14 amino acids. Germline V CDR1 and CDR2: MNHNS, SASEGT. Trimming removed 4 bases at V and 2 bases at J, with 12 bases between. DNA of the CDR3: TGTGCCAGCAGTGGAGCGCTTACCCCCTACGAGCAGTACTTC. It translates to CASSGALTPYEQYF.

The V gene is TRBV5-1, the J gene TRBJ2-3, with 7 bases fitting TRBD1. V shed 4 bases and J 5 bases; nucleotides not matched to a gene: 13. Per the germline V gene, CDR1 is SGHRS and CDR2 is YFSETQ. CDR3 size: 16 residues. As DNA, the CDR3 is TGCGCCAGCAGCCTCGACTCAACAGGGGCTGGAGATACGCAGTATTTT. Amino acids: CASSLDSTGAGDTQYF.

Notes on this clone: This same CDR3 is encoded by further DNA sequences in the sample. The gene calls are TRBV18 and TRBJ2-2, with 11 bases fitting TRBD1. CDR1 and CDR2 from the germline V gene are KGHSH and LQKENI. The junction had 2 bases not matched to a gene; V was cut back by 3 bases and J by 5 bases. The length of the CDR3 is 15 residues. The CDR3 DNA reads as TGTGCCAGCTCACCGGGGACAGGGGGAACCGGGGAGCTGTTTTTT. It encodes CASSPGTGGTGELFF.

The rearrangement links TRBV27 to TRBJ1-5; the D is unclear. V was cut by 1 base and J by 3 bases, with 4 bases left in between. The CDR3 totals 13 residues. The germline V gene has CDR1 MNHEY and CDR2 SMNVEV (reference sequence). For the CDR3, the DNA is TGTGCCAGCAGTTTATGGGTCAATCAGCCCCAGCATTTT. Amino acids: CASSLWVNQPQHF.

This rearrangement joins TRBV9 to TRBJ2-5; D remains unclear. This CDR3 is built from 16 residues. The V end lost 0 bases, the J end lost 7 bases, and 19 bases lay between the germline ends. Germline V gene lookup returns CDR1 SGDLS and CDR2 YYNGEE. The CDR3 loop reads CASSVDPGGPGGTQYF. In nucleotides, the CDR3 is TGTGCCAGCAGCGTAGACCCCGGCGGCCCCGGTGGGACCCAGTACTTC.

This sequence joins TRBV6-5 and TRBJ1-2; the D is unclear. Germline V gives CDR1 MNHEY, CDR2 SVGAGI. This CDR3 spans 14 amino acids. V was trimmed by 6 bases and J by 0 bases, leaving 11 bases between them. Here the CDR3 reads CASSTATANYGYTF. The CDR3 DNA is TGTGCCAGCAGCACCGCGACCGCTAACTATGGCTACACCTTC.

The CDR3 DNA sequence: TGTGCCTGGAGTGTCGGGGGGGCCCCCTTAACTAATGAAAAACTGTTTTTT. Protein: CAWSVGGAPLTNEKLFF. The J gene is TRBJ1-4, the V gene TRBV30; perhaps TRBD1 as D (6 bases). The CDR3 sequence is 17 residues long. The V gene's germline CDR1 is GTSNPN and CDR2 SVGIG (reference sequence). The V end was cut by 0 bases, the J end by 1 base, with 15 bases between.

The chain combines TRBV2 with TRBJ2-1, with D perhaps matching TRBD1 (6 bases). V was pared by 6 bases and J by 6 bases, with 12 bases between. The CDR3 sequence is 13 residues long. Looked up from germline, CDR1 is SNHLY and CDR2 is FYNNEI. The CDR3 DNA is TGTGCCAGCAGCTTGGACAGCACCAATGAGCAGTTCTTC. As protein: CASSLDSTNEQFF.

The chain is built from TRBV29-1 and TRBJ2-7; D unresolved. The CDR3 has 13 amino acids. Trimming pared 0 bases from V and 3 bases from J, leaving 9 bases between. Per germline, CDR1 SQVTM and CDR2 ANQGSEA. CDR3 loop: CSVEDQSHYEQYF. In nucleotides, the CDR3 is TGCAGCGTTGAAGACCAGTCGCACTACGAGCAGTACTTC.

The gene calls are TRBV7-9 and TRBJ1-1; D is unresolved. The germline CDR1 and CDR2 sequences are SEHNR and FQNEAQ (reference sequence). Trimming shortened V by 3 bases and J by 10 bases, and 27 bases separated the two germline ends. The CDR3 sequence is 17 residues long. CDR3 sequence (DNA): TGTGCCAGCAGCTTCGTGGAGGGTGGGAGGGTCCTCAATATAGCTTTCTTT. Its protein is CASSFVEGGRVLNIAFF.

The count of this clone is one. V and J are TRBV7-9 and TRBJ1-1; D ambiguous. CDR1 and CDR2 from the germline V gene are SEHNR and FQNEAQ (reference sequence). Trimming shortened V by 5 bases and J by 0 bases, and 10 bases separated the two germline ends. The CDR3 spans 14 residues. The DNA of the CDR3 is TGTGCCAGCAGCCCCCGGACGGTGAACACTGAAGCTTTCTTT. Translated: CASSPRTVNTEAFF.

CDR3 DNA: TGTGCCATCAAGGCGTCTAGCGGGGGGGCTAGAACAGATACGCAGTATTTT. Translated: CAIKASSGGARTDTQYF. The chain joins TRBV10-3 to TRBJ2-3, with 12 bases identical to TRBD2. V dropped 7 bases and J dropped 3; count of bases not matched to a gene: 11. The CDR3 spans 17 residues. Germline lookup yields CDR1 ENHRY and CDR2 SYGVKD.

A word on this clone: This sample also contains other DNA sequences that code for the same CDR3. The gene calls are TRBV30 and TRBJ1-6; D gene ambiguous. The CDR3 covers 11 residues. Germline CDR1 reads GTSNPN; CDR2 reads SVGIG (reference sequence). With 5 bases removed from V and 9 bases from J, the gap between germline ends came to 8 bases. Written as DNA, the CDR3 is TGTGCCTGGGACTCGGGTTCACCCCTCCACTTT. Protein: CAWDSGSPLHF.

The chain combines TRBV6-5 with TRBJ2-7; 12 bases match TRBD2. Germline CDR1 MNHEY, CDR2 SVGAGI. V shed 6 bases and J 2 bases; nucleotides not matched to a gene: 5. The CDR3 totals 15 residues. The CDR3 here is CASRWTSGKAYEQYF. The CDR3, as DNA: TGTGCCAGCAGGTGGACTAGCGGGAAGGCCTACGAGCAGTACTTC.

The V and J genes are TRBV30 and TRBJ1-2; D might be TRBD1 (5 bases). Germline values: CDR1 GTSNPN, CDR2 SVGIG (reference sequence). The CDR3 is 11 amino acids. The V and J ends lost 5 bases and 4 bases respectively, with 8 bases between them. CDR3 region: CAWGGTYGYTF. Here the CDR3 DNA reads TGTGCCTGGGGCGGGACCTATGGCTACACCTTC.

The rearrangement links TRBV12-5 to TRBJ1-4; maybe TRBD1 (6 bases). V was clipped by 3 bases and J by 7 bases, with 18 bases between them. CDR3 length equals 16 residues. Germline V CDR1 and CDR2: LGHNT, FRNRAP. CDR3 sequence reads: CASGLQGSLGGEKLFF. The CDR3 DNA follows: TGTGCTAGTGGTTTACAGGGTTCCTTAGGGGGTGAAAAACTGTTTTTT.

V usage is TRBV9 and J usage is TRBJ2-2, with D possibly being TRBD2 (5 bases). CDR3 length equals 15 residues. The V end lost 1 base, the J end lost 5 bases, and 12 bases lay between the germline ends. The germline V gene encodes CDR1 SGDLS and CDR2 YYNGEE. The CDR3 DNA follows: TGTGCCAGCAGCGTATTAACGGGGAAGACCGGGGAGCTGTTTTTT. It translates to CASSVLTGKTGELFF.

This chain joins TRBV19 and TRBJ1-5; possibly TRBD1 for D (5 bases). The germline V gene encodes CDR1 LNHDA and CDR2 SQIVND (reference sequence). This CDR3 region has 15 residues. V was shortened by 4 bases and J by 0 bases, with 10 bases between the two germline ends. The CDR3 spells CASSTRVNSNQPQHF. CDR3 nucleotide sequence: TGTGCCAGTAGTACCAGGGTGAATAGCAATCAGCCCCAGCATTTT.